The 9 T cell receptor beta chains below all came from one sample that was sequenced in a study of CD8 T cells in ankylosing spondylitis. TCRdb reprocessed the 5' RACE reads with MiXCR, giving one entry per CDR3 protein. The sample has about 250,000 distinct CDR3 sequences, approximately 30% seen once. Sequencing was carried out using blood, either unsorted or a sorted T cell fraction (not recorded which). These receptors were taken from a male donor with ankylosing spondylitis or in good health (not recorded which).

This clonotype has just a few counts. The chain joins TRBV20-1 to TRBJ1-2; D is unresolved. The V gene's germline CDR1 is DFQATT and CDR2 SNEGSKA (reference sequence). CDR3 length: 13 amino acids. Trimming stripped 3 bases from V and 0 bases from J, with 8 bases between. The CDR3 DNA reads TGCAGTGCTAGTCCCCCGCCTAACTATGGCTACACCTTC. The encoded protein is CSASPPPNYGYTF.

This clonotype has just a few counts. The chain links TRBV20-1 to TRBJ2-3; D assignment may be TRBD1 or TRBD2 (6 bases each). Deletions cut 3 bases from V and 3 bases from J, with 16 bases between. This CDR3 has 15 amino acids. Germline V gene sequence: CDR1 DFQATT, CDR2 SNEGSKA (reference sequence). CDR3 sequence (DNA): TGCAGTGCTAGCCCGACTAGGGGGGTAACAGATACGCAGTATTTT. Protein product: CSASPTRGVTDTQYF.

The V call is TRBV5-6, the J call TRBJ2-1, with a tentative D call TRBD2 (5 bases). The germline V gene has CDR1 SGHDT and CDR2 YYEEEE. This CDR3 spans 16 amino acids. Trimming removed 4 bases at V and 3 bases at J, with 17 bases between. The CDR3 DNA is TGTGCCAGCAGCCCCCTCAGGAGGCGGCTCTACAATGAGCAGTTCTTC. The encoded protein is CASSPLRRRLYNEQFF.

CDR3: CASSISWDRVNEQFF. CDR3 bases: TGTGCCAGCAGCATCTCTTGGGACAGGGTTAATGAGCAGTTCTTC. The V gene is TRBV11-2, the J gene TRBJ2-1; TRBD1 matches 9 bases. The CDR3 spans 15 residues. V lost 5 bases, J lost 7 bases, and 9 bases stayed unmatched. Looked up from germline, CDR1 is SGHAT and CDR2 is FQNNGV.

This clonotype came up a few times. The chain employs TRBV4-2 and TRBJ2-3; D is tentatively TRBD1 or TRBD2 (6 bases each). This CDR3 is built from 18 residues. CDR1 LGHNA and CDR2 YNFKEQ come from the germline V gene. V lost 0 bases and J lost 0, with 16 bases in between. The DNA for the CDR3 is TGTGCCAGCAGCCAAGAGGGGGCGGCGGGGCTCAGCACAGATACGCAGTATTTT. Amino acids: CASSQEGAAGLSTDTQYF.

This clonotype was observed a few times. The chain combines TRBV29-1 with TRBJ2-7; TRBD1 or TRBD2 may be the D gene (6 bases each). CDR3 length equals 14 residues. The germline CDR1 and CDR2 sequences are SQVTM and ANQGSEA. The V end lost 7 bases, the J end lost 2 bases, and 18 bases lay between the germline ends. The CDR3: CSALRGTSTYEQYF. As DNA, the CDR3 is TGCAGCGCCCTGAGGGGGACTTCAACCTACGAGCAGTACTTC.

This clonotype was counted only a few times. For the CDR3, the DNA is TGTGCCACCAGCAGAGGGGTGGGAGCCAAAAACATTCAGTACTTC. It specifies CATSRGVGAKNIQYF. This chain uses TRBV15 with TRBJ2-4; no reliable D call. V was shortened by 1 base and J by 0 bases, with 7 bases between the two germline ends. Germline V gene data show CDR1 as LNHNV and CDR2 as YYDKDF (reference sequence). There are 15 residues in the CDR3.

The rearrangement links TRBV5-1 to TRBJ1-3, with a possible D match to TRBD1 (5 bases). This CDR3 has 14 residues. Trimming shortened V by 3 bases and J by 1 base, and 8 bases separated the two germline ends. Germline V gene data show CDR1 as SGHRS and CDR2 as YFSETQ. This CDR3 reads CASSSRESGNTIYF. The CDR3 DNA reads as TGCGCCAGCAGCTCCAGGGAGTCTGGAAACACCATATATTTT.

The chain has TRBV20-1 and TRBJ1-2; tentatively, D is TRBD1 (5 bases). Deletions cut 3 bases from V and 1 base from J, with 15 bases between. Germline assignment: CDR1 DFQATT and CDR2 SNEGSKA (reference sequence). This CDR3 comprises 15 residues. The CDR3: CSARSVVGVNYGYTF. The CDR3 DNA follows: TGCAGTGCTAGGAGTGTAGTAGGGGTTAACTATGGCTACACCTTC.